Below are 15 T cell receptor beta chains sequenced from a single sample in a study of CD8+CD57+ T cells in acquired aplastic anemia. Profiling that covered TCR beta VDJ and CDR3 relied on genomic DNA as its template. TCRdb redid the calling of the reads with MiXCR, one entry per CDR3 protein. Of 100,000 to 150,000 distinct CDR3 sequences detected, around 48% appear once; the ten largest clones hold 2% to 3%. Sequencing was performed on sorted CD4+, CD8+, or CD8+CD57+ T cells (not recorded which) from PBMCs. These receptors were obtained from a human donor in good health, serving as a control.

V usage is TRBV19 and J usage is TRBJ1-6; TRBD1 aligns across 9 bases. With V trimmed by 6 bases and J by 18 bases, 3 bases remained unmatched. Germline V gives CDR1 LNHDA, CDR2 SQIVND (reference sequence). The CDR3 covers 10 residues. CDR3 DNA: TGTGCCAGTAGAGGACAGGGGTACCACTTT. It specifies CASRGQGYHF.

The rearrangement joins TRBV9 to TRBJ2-5; TRBD2 matches at 11 bases. The ends lost 1 base at V and 3 bases at J; junction bases unmatched: 5. The CDR3 consists of 16 residues. From germline, CDR1 is SGDLS and CDR2 YYNGEE. This CDR3 is CASSVRPSGGKETQYF. The CDR3 nucleotides are TGTGCCAGCAGCGTAAGACCTAGCGGGGGGAAAGAGACCCAGTACTTC.

The chain carries TRBV10-1 and TRBJ2-3; D gene uncertain. CDR1 is WNHNN and CDR2 is SYGVQD in the germline V gene (reference sequence). V lost 2 bases and J 2 bases, leaving 2 bases between the germline ends. The CDR3 totals 12 residues. The CDR3 DNA sequence: TGCGCCAGCAGTGAGAACACAGATACGCAGTATTTT. This encodes CASSENTDTQYF.

The chain has TRBV10-3 and TRBJ2-4, with D possibly being TRBD1 or TRBD2 (5 bases each). The CDR3 runs to 14 residues. V was shortened by 3 bases and J by 4 bases, with 10 bases between the two germline ends. Germline assignment: CDR1 ENHRY and CDR2 SYGVKD. As DNA, the CDR3 is TGTGCCATCAGTGACGGCAGGGAGAAAAACATTCAGTACTTC. Its translation is CAISDGREKNIQYF.

The CDR3 is CASSLVGTSTYEQYF. CDR3 coding DNA: TGTGCCAGCAGCTTGGTGGGGACCTCGACCTACGAGCAGTACTTC. V and J are TRBV7-9 and TRBJ2-7; perhaps D is TRBD1 or TRBD2 (5 bases each). This CDR3 region has 15 residues. Trimming removed 3 bases from V and 2 bases from J, with 14 bases in between. Germline CDR1 reads SEHNR; CDR2 reads FQNEAQ (reference sequence).

This clonotype was seen many times. This chain connects TRBV30 to TRBJ1-2, with D unresolved. Germline V gene data show CDR1 as GTSNPN and CDR2 as SVGIG (reference sequence). This CDR3 region has 15 residues. V gave up 1 base and J gave up 0 bases, with 12 bases separating them. CDR3 amino acids: CAWSDRAAANYGYTF. The CDR3 DNA follows: TGTGCCTGGAGTGATAGGGCGGCAGCTAACTATGGCTACACCTTC.

The chain employs TRBV12-3 or TRBV12-4 and TRBJ2-7, with TRBD1 matching 10 bases. The length of the CDR3 is 14 residues. Trimming at V came to 5 bases and at J to 1 base, leaving 2 bases not matched to a gene. The CDR3 DNA sequence: TGTGCCAGCAGTGACAGGGGGCTTTCCTACGAGCAGTACTTC. Translated, it gives CASSDRGLSYEQYF.

Concerning this clonotype itself: A read error may be the cause here, since a much bigger clone is one base away. J is TRBJ1-1 and V is TRBV5-1; the D is unclear. The germline CDR1 and CDR2 sequences are SGHRS and YFSETQ. There are 13 residues in the CDR3. The CDR3 sequence is CASSLKGLTEALF. CDR3 bases: TGCGCCAGCAGCTTGAAGGGTTTAACTGAAGCTCTCTTT.

This clonotype was detected ten times or more. V is TRBV6-5 and J is TRBJ2-5; D not resolved. The CDR3 is made up of 12 amino acids. Germline assignment: CDR1 MNHEY and CDR2 SVGAGI. V lost 2 bases to trimming and J lost 4 bases, with 5 bases between them. CDR3 nucleotide sequence: TGTGCCAGCAGTTACGCTGGAGAGACCCAGTACTTC. This sequence encodes CASSYAGETQYF.

In this sample, this clonotype turned up once. One end of the junction is discordant with germline, which a read error may explain. CDR3 coding DNA: TGTCCCAGCAGTGCACTGTTCACGGTAACTAATGAAAAACTGTTTTTT. This translates into CPSSALFTVTNEKLFF. The J gene is TRBJ1-4, the V gene TRBV25-1; D unclear. CDR1 is MGHDK, CDR2 SYGVNS, per germline. The CDR3 has 16 amino acids.

This clonotype was seen just once. J is TRBJ1-1 and V is TRBV11-1; 10 bases are a match to TRBD1. The V segment lost 6 bases and the J segment 6 bases; nucleotides outside the gene matches: 13. The CDR3 contains 16 residues. The V gene's germline CDR1 is SGHAT and CDR2 FQDESV (reference sequence). CDR3 sequence: CASSLLPGQGNAEAFF. The CDR3 nucleotides are TGTGCCAGCAGTCTGCTTCCGGGACAGGGGAATGCTGAAGCTTTCTTT.

V usage is TRBV10-1 and J usage is TRBJ2-7; D is possibly TRBD1 (6 bases). The ends were cut back, 4 bases at V and 5 bases at J, with 21 bases in the middle. The length of the CDR3 is 16 residues. Germline V CDR1 and CDR2: WNHNN, SYGVQD (reference sequence). CDR3 coding DNA: TGCGCCAGCAGTGGGTCACCGGGACAACCCCCAGACGAGCAGTACTTC. The encoded protein is CASSGSPGQPPDEQYF.

This clonotype counts as medium-sized. The chain couples TRBV15 to TRBJ1-2, with 8 bases aligning to TRBD1. Per germline, CDR1 LNHNV and CDR2 YYDKDF (reference sequence). V shed 1 base and J 6 bases; nucleotides not matched to a gene: 10. This CDR3 spans 16 amino acids. In nucleotides, the CDR3 is TGTGCCACCAGCAGAGGGGGGTCCAACAGGGGGGATGGCTACACCTTC. Residues: CATSRGGSNRGDGYTF.

This clonotype is a singleton in its sample. This sequence joins TRBV4-3 and TRBJ2-7; a possible D gene is TRBD2 (6 bases). The CDR3 consists of 18 residues. Germline V gene sequence: CDR1 LGHNA, CDR2 YSLEER. Trimming shortened V by 1 base and J by 1 base, and 20 bases separated the two germline ends. The CDR3 reads CASSQGPPVRGSSYEQYF. CDR3 bases: TGCGCCAGCAGCCAAGGTCCCCCAGTGCGGGGCTCTTCCTACGAGCAGTACTTC.

This clonotype was seen many times. The chain couples TRBV2 to TRBJ2-5; D assignment may be TRBD1 or TRBD2 (5 bases each). CDR1 SNHLY and CDR2 FYNNEI come from the germline V gene. The CDR3 has 14 amino acids. V dropped 7 bases and J dropped 2 bases, with 14 bases sitting between them. CDR3 nucleotide sequence: TGTGCCAGCACCTCCGGGGCGGCACAAGAGACCCAGTACTTC. Its protein product is CASTSGAAQETQYF.